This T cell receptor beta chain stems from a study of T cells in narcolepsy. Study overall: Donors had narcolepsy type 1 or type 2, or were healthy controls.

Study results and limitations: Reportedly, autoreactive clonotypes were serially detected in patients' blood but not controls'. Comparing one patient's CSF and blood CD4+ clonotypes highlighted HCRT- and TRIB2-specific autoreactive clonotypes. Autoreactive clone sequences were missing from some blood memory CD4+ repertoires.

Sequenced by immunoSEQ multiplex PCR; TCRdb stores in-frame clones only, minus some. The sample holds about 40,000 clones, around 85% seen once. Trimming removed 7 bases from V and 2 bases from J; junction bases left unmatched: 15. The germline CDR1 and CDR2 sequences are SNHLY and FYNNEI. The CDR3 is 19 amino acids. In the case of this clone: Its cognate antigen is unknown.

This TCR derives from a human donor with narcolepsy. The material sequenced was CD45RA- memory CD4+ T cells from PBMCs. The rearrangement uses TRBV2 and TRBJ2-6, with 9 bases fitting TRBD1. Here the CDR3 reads CASMVYRDRVTPGANVLTF. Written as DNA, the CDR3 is TGTGCCAGCATGGTGTATAGGGACAGGGTGACCCCTGGGGCCAACGTCCTGACTTTC.